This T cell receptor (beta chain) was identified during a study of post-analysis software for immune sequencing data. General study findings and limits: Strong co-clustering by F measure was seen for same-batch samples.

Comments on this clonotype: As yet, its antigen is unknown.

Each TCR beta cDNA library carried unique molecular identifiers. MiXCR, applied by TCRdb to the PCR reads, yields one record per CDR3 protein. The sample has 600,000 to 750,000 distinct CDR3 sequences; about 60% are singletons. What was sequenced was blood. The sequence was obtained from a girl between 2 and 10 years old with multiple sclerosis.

For the CDR3, the DNA is TGTGCCAGCAGCCGCACCGGGACTAGCGGGTACGAGCAGTTCTTC. This codes for CASSRTGTSGYEQFF. This chain connects TRBV3-1 to TRBJ2-1, with 12 nucleotides matching TRBD2. The CDR3 runs to 15 residues. Per the germline V gene, CDR1 is LGHDT and CDR2 is YNNKEL (reference sequence). Trimming took 4 bases from V and 10 from J; bases not matched to a gene: 8.